This TCR beta chain came from a study of blood T cell repertoires in COVID-19. The ends were cut back, 4 bases at V and 2 bases at J, with 9 bases in the middle. The CDR3 is 14 amino acids. In germline, CDR1 is GTSNPN, CDR2 SVGIG (reference sequence). Clones were sequenced by immunoSEQ multiplex PCR, and TCRdb holds only the in-frame ones, with some missing. The sample holds approximately 90,000 clones; 70% to 90% are singletons and the top ten take around 11%. The source material was peripheral blood. This clonotype was obtained from a human donor in a cohort sampled during active COVID-19. The chain carries TRBV30 and TRBJ2-6; the D gene is possibly TRBD2 (6 bases). Written as DNA, the CDR3 is TGTGCCTGGACCTCGGGGGCTGGGGCCAACGTCCTGACTTTC. Translated: CAWTSGAGANVLTF.